Here is one T cell receptor beta chain with its context. Using a J-beta primer mix together with a sample-barcoded 5' primer, a second PCR was run for roughly 6 to 11 cycles. TCRdb re-called the 5' RACE reads with MiXCR, one entry per CDR3 protein. Among roughly 800,000 distinct CDR3 sequences listed, more than 45% were seen once. This record comes from a study of blood T cells in healthy people across ages. The CDR3 runs to 17 residues. In germline, CDR1 is MNHEY, CDR2 SVGAGI. Deletions cut 5 bases from V and 1 base from J, with 15 bases between. The material sequenced was blood. The chain carries TRBV6-5 and TRBJ2-6; possible D gene TRBD1, 5 bases. This clonotype was sampled from a man younger than 45 in good health. CDR3 protein: CASSNNIGVSGANVLTF. In DNA, the CDR3 is TGTGCCAGCAGTAACAATATAGGGGTTTCTGGGGCCAACGTCCTGACTTTC.